This TCR beta chain is drawn from a study of blood T cell repertoires in COVID-19. Assay used: immunoSEQ multiplex PCR; TCRdb lists only in-frame clones, some missing. The sample includes about 300,000 clones, approximately 89% of them seen just once. Material: PBMCs or T cells enriched from blood (not recorded which). The sequence was collected from a woman in her forties or fifties who had been exposed to COVID-19.

The CDR3 protein is CASSDDTRGTQYF. The CDR3 DNA follows: TGTGCCAGCAGCGACGATACGAGAGGTACGCAGTATTTT. The V call is TRBV9, the J call TRBJ2-3; unclear D gene. V was cut by 3 bases and J by 8 bases, with 13 bases left in between. This CDR3 spans 13 amino acids. Germline assignment: CDR1 SGDLS and CDR2 YYNGEE.